A single T cell receptor delta chain is shown here with its context. Its binding antigen is unknown. No qualities accompany the bases; no much larger clone lies one base away. For CDR1 and CDR2, the germline V gene lists TSWWSYY and QGS. At the junction V is shortened by 1 base and J by 0 bases; bases outside the gene matches: 8. Including the terminal cysteine and phenylalanine, the CDR3 comprises 21 residues. Only the CDR3 portion is preserved as DNA: 63 bases, with reading frame beginning at the first base. These data come from a study of gammadelta T cells in human blood (dated by TCRdb to about 2020). The library was obtained by RT-PCR. Instrument on record: Illumina MiSeq. The public reads were reprocessed by TCRdb using CATT, and rows of matching DNA were later combined. This sample has around 500 delta-chain clones in its table, and about 50% of those were observed once. The ten largest clones add up to around 53% of the sample.

On the study overall, not on this receptor specifically: According to the study, polyclonal expansion of innate gamma-delta T cells right after birth appeared to be driven by microbial exposure.

Sequenced: non-Vgamma9Vdelta2 gamma-delta T cells from fetal blood. The chain was built from TRDV1 and TRDJ3; 11 central bases correspond to TRDD3. The receptor was isolated from a human fetus. The sequenced DNA: TGTGCTCTTGGGGAACCCGAGTTACTGGGGGATAGCTCCTGGGACACCCGACAGATGTTTTTC. This codes for CALGEPELLGDSSWDTRQMFF.